Presented here are 17 T cell receptor beta chains from one specimen sequenced in a study of control samples from healthy donors and cancer patients. Sequencing used immunoSEQ multiplex PCR; TCRdb keeps in-frame clones, though not all of them. The table includes some 71,000 clones, roughly 90% detected once. Input material: PBMCs. The receptors were gathered from a man in his sixties with colorectal cancer.

The chain couples TRBV10-3 to TRBJ2-7; D is perhaps TRBD2 (6 bases). The germline V gene has CDR1 ENHRY and CDR2 SYGVKD. The CDR3 length is 13 residues. Trimming pared 5 bases from V and 3 bases from J, leaving 11 bases between. This chain's CDR3 is CAISPGLNYEQYF. CDR3 nucleotides: TGTGCCATCAGTCCGGGACTTAACTACGAGCAGTACTTC.

The chain carries TRBV6-2 or TRBV6-3 and TRBJ1-5; D is possibly TRBD1 (6 bases). The germline V gene has CDR1 MNHEY and CDR2 SVGEGT. The CDR3 loop spans 13 amino acids. The germline V and J ends were trimmed by 2 bases and 6 bases, with 8 bases remaining between them. This chain's CDR3 is CASSYQGSQPQHF. The CDR3 DNA sequence: TGTGCCAGCAGTTACCAGGGGTCTCAGCCCCAGCATTTT.

The genes are TRBV27 and TRBJ2-7; no reliable D call. The CDR3 has 12 amino acids. Germline CDR1 reads MNHEY; CDR2 reads SMNVEV (reference sequence). V was shortened by 2 bases and J by 7 bases, with 9 bases between the two germline ends. CDR3 region: CASSLRGREQYF. CDR3 nucleotides: TGTGCCAGCAGTTTAAGAGGTCGGGAGCAGTACTTC.

V and J are TRBV3-1 (or the pseudogene TRBV3-2) and TRBJ2-4, with a weak D call TRBD2 (6 bases). The CDR3 sequence is 15 residues long. V was shortened by 1 base and J by 7 bases, with 14 bases between the two germline ends. Germline CDR1 LGHDT, CDR2 YNNKEL (reference sequence). The CDR3 sequence: CASSQGGGRLNIQYF. In DNA form, the CDR3 reads TGTGCCAGCAGCCAAGGGGGAGGTCGTTTGAACATTCAGTACTTC.

V is TRBV9 and J is TRBJ2-2; 11 bases agree with TRBD1. Germline trimming cut 4 bases from V and 3 bases from J; bases unmatched to any gene: 8. The length of the CDR3 is 17 residues. Germline V CDR1 and CDR2: SGDLS, YYNGEE. The CDR3 spells CASSPRTGGFDTGELFF. The CDR3 nucleotides read TGTGCCAGCAGCCCGCGGACAGGGGGCTTCGACACCGGGGAGCTGTTTTTT.

This chain links TRBV7-2 with TRBJ1-6; D call uncertain. Trimming shortened V by 1 base and J by 2 bases, and 6 bases separated the two germline ends. The CDR3 consists of 15 residues. The V gene's germline CDR1 is SGHTA and CDR2 FQGNSA. The CDR3 reads CASSLGRTYNSPLHF. The CDR3 DNA reads as TGTGCCAGCAGCTTAGGCAGGACCTATAATTCACCCCTCCACTTT.

The V gene is TRBV24-1, the J gene TRBJ1-2; TRBD1 might be the D (5 bases). The CDR3 loop spans 15 amino acids. Germline V gene sequence: CDR1 KGHDR, CDR2 SFDVKD. The ends were cut back, 4 bases at V and 2 bases at J, with 13 bases in the middle. The CDR3 protein is CATSDWGTGNYGYTF. The CDR3 coding sequence is TGTGCCACCAGTGACTGGGGGACGGGAAACTATGGCTACACCTTC.

The rearrangement uses TRBV14 and TRBJ2-2; D could derive from TRBD1 or TRBD2 (5 bases each). Per germline, CDR1 SGHDN and CDR2 FVKESK. The CDR3 has 17 amino acids. Trimming took off 6 bases at V and 7 bases at J, with 24 bases between the two ends. The CDR3 reads CASSPYRDTRGRGELFF. The CDR3 DNA follows: TGTGCCAGCAGTCCCTACCGGGATACAAGGGGCCGCGGGGAGCTGTTTTTT.

This rearrangement joins TRBV3-1 (or the pseudogene TRBV3-2) to TRBJ1-1; D unresolved. Germline loops: CDR1 LGHDT, CDR2 YNNKEL (reference sequence). Trimming removed 1 base at V and 4 bases at J, with 10 bases between. This CDR3 region has 14 residues. In nucleotides, the CDR3 is TGTGCCAGCAGCCAAGTTGTCTCCTCCACTGAAGCTTTCTTT. This gives the protein CASSQVVSSTEAFF.

CDR3: CASSWGDYEQYF. In nucleotides, the CDR3 is TGTGCCAGCAGCTGGGGGGATTACGAGCAGTACTTC. V and J are TRBV5-4 and TRBJ2-7, with D maybe TRBD2 (6 bases). In germline, CDR1 is SGHNT, CDR2 YYREEE (reference sequence). The CDR3 extends over 12 amino acids. The V end lost 3 bases, the J end lost 4 bases, and 8 bases lay between the germline ends.

The chain employs TRBV6-2 or TRBV6-3 and TRBJ1-1, with TRBD1 identical over 8 bases. Germline loops: CDR1 MNHEY, CDR2 SVGEGT. V lost 2 bases to trimming and J lost 0 bases; unmatched junction nucleotides: 8. The CDR3 runs 17 residues. DNA of the CDR3: TGTGCCAGCAGTTACACTTTGACAGGGGAAATGAACACTGAAGCTTTCTTT. Its protein is CASSYTLTGEMNTEAFF.

The CDR3 reads CASSHGDSNQPQHF. CDR3 DNA: TGCGCCAGCAGTCACGGCGATAGCAATCAGCCCCAGCATTTT. The V and J genes are TRBV23-1 and TRBJ1-5; no reliable D call. TRBV23-1 is treated as an ORF (open reading frame) with a function not yet certain. V gave up 3 bases and J gave up 0 bases, with 6 bases separating them. The CDR3 extends over 14 amino acids.

V and J are TRBV28 and TRBJ2-5; D is unresolved. Near its end, the DNA agrees better with TRBJ2-7, so the J call may be wrong. CDR1 and CDR2 from the germline V gene are MDHEN and SYDVKM. The CDR3 length is 12 residues. The CDR3 region is CASSFILDEQYF. The CDR3 DNA reads TGTGCCAGCAGTTTTATATTAGACGAGCAGTACTTC.

This clone was observed a single time. The chain carries TRBV2 and TRBJ1-2; D possibly corresponds to TRBD1 (6 bases). The V gene's germline CDR1 is SNHLY and CDR2 FYNNEI. The ends were cut back, 5 bases at V and 6 bases at J, with 16 bases in the middle. The CDR3 is made up of 14 amino acids. The CDR3 DNA sequence: TGTGCCAGCAGTTCCGGAAGGGGGTACGATGGCTACACCTTC. The encoded protein is CASSSGRGYDGYTF.

V usage is TRBV6-5 and J usage is TRBJ2-4, with D unresolved. The CDR3 is 13 amino acids. CDR1 MNHEY and CDR2 SVGAGI come from the germline V gene. V shed 6 bases and J shed 6 bases, with 12 bases lying between them. The CDR3 DNA sequence: TGTGCCAGCAGCAAGACCTGGGGAAACATTCAGTACTTC. Residues: CASSKTWGNIQYF.

The table lists this clone with a count of one. This chain links TRBV27 with TRBJ1-2; tentatively, D is TRBD1 (5 bases). Germline assignment: CDR1 MNHEY and CDR2 SMNVEV (reference sequence). The CDR3 is made up of 14 amino acids. With 4 bases removed from V and 4 bases from J, the gap between germline ends came to 13 bases. The CDR3 region is CASSSSWDGYGYTF. CDR3 coding DNA: TGTGCCAGCAGTTCTTCCTGGGACGGCTATGGCTACACCTTC.

The J gene is TRBJ2-5, the V gene TRBV3-1 (or the pseudogene TRBV3-2); 13 nucleotides align to TRBD2. The length of the CDR3 is 14 residues. The germline V gene has CDR1 LGHDT and CDR2 YNNKEL (reference sequence). The trim removed 10 bases at V and 2 bases at J, leaving 4 bases unmatched. The CDR3 DNA reads as TGTGCCAAATGGACTAGCGGGGGTCAAGAGACCCAGTACTTC. This sequence encodes CAKWTSGGQETQYF.